This note documents a single T cell receptor (beta chain) sequence. Its cognate antigen is unknown. Trimming left V 1 base short and J 2 bases short, with 11 bases between. The CDR3 covers 15 residues. Germline V gene sequence: CDR1 SGHVS, CDR2 FQNEAQ. These data are taken from a study of OX40 agonist ivuxolimab in advanced cancers. Study information: The study treated patients with ivuxolimab, an agonistic anti-OX40 (CD134) antibody. Three patients showed partial responses: one hepatocellular carcinoma and two cutaneous melanoma cases. Study outcomes and limitations: Partial responders receiving 0.1-3.0 mg/kg showed among the lowest clonal expansion. CD8+ T cells averaged more expanded clones than CD4+.

Produced via immunoSEQ multiplex PCR; TCRdb's table is partial and in-frame only. The table lists about 28,000 clones, approximately 80% of them singletons. This sample comprised CD4+ or CD8+ T cells sorted from blood, obtained in a trial of the OX40 agonist ivuxolimab. This TCR was recovered from an adult with an advanced solid tumor such as melanoma, head and neck, liver or kidney cancer. The chain combines TRBV7-8 with TRBJ2-5; a weak D match, TRBD1 (6 bases). The CDR3 protein is CASSLGVGQQETQYF. The CDR3 DNA is TGTGCCAGCAGCTTAGGGGTGGGACAACAAGAGACCCAGTACTTC.